A single sample gave rise to the 22 T cell receptor beta chains below, sequenced in a study of blood T cell repertoires in COVID-19. Data came from immunoSEQ multiplex PCR; TCRdb stores just in-frame clones and leaves some out. The table shows about 240,000 clones, with around 85% occurring only once. The material sequenced was peripheral blood. These receptors came from a man in his fifties with COVID-19, enrolled during active disease.

Comments on this clone: This CDR3 is also generated by other DNA sequences in the sample. J is TRBJ2-3 and V is TRBV7-8; 7 nucleotides line up with TRBD1. V gave up 1 base and J gave up 3 bases; unmatched junction bases: 4. The germline V gene has CDR1 SGHVS and CDR2 FQNEAQ. The CDR3 covers 15 residues. CDR3 region: CASSLGGRGTDTQYF. Here the CDR3 DNA reads TGTGCCAGCAGCTTAGGGGGCAGGGGGACAGATACGCAGTATTTT. Based on the CDR3 plus reference TRBV7-8 and TRBJ2-3, the full variable domain is GAGVSQSPRYKVAKRGQDVALRCDPISGHVSLFWYQQALGQGPEFLTYFQNEAQLDKSGLPSDRFFAERPEGSVSTLKIQRTQQEDSAVYLCASSLGGRGTDTQYFGPGTRLTVL.

V usage is TRBV7-9 and J usage is TRBJ2-7, with D maybe TRBD2 (7 bases). V was shortened by 2 bases and J by 2 bases, with 19 bases between the two germline ends. The length of the CDR3 is 17 residues. Germline V gene sequence: CDR1 SEHNR, CDR2 FQNEAQ (reference sequence). CDR3 region: CASSLRGGGRATYEQYF. CDR3 sequence (DNA): TGTGCCAGCAGCTTACGCGGCGGGGGCAGGGCTACCTACGAGCAGTACTTC.

The rearrangement joins TRBV11-3 to TRBJ1-1; D is unclear. The CDR3 has 13 residues. The germline CDR1 and CDR2 sequences are SGHNT and YENEEA. The ends were cut back, 3 bases at V and 1 base at J, with 6 bases in the middle. The CDR3 DNA is TGTGCCAGCAGCTTGCTGCGGAACACTGAAGCTTTCTTT. Its translation is CASSLLRNTEAFF.

The V call is TRBV20-1, the J call TRBJ2-1, with D perhaps matching TRBD2 (6 bases). The V gene lost 3 bases and the J gene lost 9 bases, with 12 bases spanning the gap. This CDR3 is built from 12 residues. Germline V gives CDR1 DFQATT, CDR2 SNEGSKA (reference sequence). CDR3 in amino acids: CSASRGRGEQFF. The CDR3 coding sequence is TGCAGTGCTAGTCGCGGGCGGGGTGAGCAGTTCTTC.

This clone has only one observation. V is TRBV14 and J is TRBJ2-1; D call uncertain. The CDR3 spans 14 residues. Germline V gene sequence: CDR1 SGHDN, CDR2 FVKESK. The V end lost 1 base, the J end lost 7 bases, and 11 bases lay between the germline ends. DNA of the CDR3: TGTGCCAGCAGCCAAGCGTTAGCCCCAAATGAGCAGTTCTTC. Translated: CASSQALAPNEQFF.

This sequence joins TRBV7-9 and TRBJ1-6, with D possibly TRBD1 on 5 matching bases. With 0 bases removed from V and 9 bases from J, the gap between germline ends came to 12 bases. Germline V gene data show CDR1 as SEHNR and CDR2 as FQNEAQ (reference sequence). The CDR3 is 15 residues long. CDR3 sequence: CASSLASQGISPLHF. Here the CDR3 DNA reads TGTGCCAGCAGCTTAGCGAGTCAGGGAATTTCACCCCTCCACTTT.

The chain links TRBV18 to TRBJ1-5, with D possibly matching TRBD1 (6 bases). CDR1 and CDR2 from the germline V gene are KGHSH and LQKENI. V lost 4 bases, J lost 7 bases, and 11 bases lay in between. CDR3 length equals 13 residues. DNA for the CDR3: TGTGCCAGCTCACAACAGGGCGGCCAGCCCCAGCATTTT. Residues: CASSQQGGQPQHF.

This rearrangement joins TRBV11-1 to TRBJ1-6, with a weak D call TRBD1 (6 bases). Trimming left V 5 bases short and J 7 bases short, with 15 bases between. Germline V CDR1 and CDR2: SGHAT, FQDESV (reference sequence). The CDR3 sequence is 15 residues long. The CDR3 here is CASSPTGGRNSPLHF. The CDR3 coding sequence is TGTGCCAGCAGCCCCACCGGGGGGCGGAATTCACCCCTCCACTTT.

The chain couples TRBV11-3 to TRBJ2-7; 7 nucleotides agree with TRBD1. CDR3 length equals 15 residues. V dropped 1 base and J dropped 5; count of bases not matched to a gene: 8. Germline V gene lookup returns CDR1 SGHNT and CDR2 YENEEA. DNA of the CDR3: TGTGCCAGCAGCTTAGGCGTAGGGGGCGAAAACGAGCAGTACTTC. Translation: CASSLGVGGENEQYF.

J is TRBJ2-3 and V is TRBV6-6; D remains ambiguous. V was cut by 7 bases and J by 3 bases, with 11 bases left in between. Per germline, CDR1 MNHNY and CDR2 SVGAGI (reference sequence). The length of the CDR3 is 13 residues. This chain's CDR3 is CASNPRRTDTQYF. CDR3 nucleotides: TGTGCCAGCAACCCTAGACGGACAGATACGCAGTATTTT.

Only one count was recorded for this clone. J is TRBJ2-7 and V is TRBV9; 9 bases match TRBD1. The junction had 6 bases not matched to a gene; V was cut back by 0 bases and J by 8 bases. The CDR3 runs 14 residues. Germline CDR1 and CDR2: SGDLS and YYNGEE. CDR3 amino acids: CASSVEVQGAKQYF. For the CDR3, the DNA is TGTGCCAGCAGCGTAGAGGTACAGGGGGCAAAGCAGTACTTC.

The chain employs TRBV14 and TRBJ2-7, with a possible D match to TRBD1 (6 bases). Germline lookup yields CDR1 SGHDN and CDR2 FVKESK. CDR3 length equals 12 residues. V dropped 8 bases and J dropped 3 bases, with 11 bases sitting between them. The CDR3 nucleotides read TGTGCCAGCCGGGACACTGTCTACGAGCAGTACTTC. Encoded protein: CASRDTVYEQYF. Drawing the rest from reference TRBV14 and TRBJ2-7, the complete variable domain is EAGVTQFPSHSVIEKGQTVTLRCDPISGHDNLYWYRRVMGKEIKFLLHFVKESKQDESGMPNNRFLAERTGGTYSTLKVQPAELEDSGVYFCASRDTVYEQYFGPGTRLTVT.

Only one count was recorded for this clone. The V call is TRBV27, the J call TRBJ2-7; TRBD1 matches at 9 bases. The CDR3 loop spans 14 amino acids. Germline V gene lookup returns CDR1 MNHEY and CDR2 SMNVEV (reference sequence). J lost 8 bases, V lost 5 bases, and 10 bases had no gene match. CDR3 sequence reads: CASSPRTGEYKQYF. CDR3 in DNA: TGTGCCAGCAGTCCCAGGACAGGGGAGTATAAGCAGTACTTC.

This chain links TRBV5-1 with TRBJ1-6, with unresolved D. V lost 0 bases and J lost 10, with 8 bases in between. CDR1 and CDR2 (germline): SGHRS, YFSETQ. The CDR3 sequence is 13 residues long. CDR3 in DNA: TGCGCCAGCAGCTTGGAAGAGGAATCACCCCTCCACTTT. It yields the protein CASSLEEESPLHF.

The rearrangement joins TRBV7-9 to TRBJ2-1, with TRBD1 as a possible D gene (6 bases). CDR1 is SEHNR and CDR2 is FQNEAQ in the germline V gene (reference sequence). V was trimmed by 0 bases and J by 5 bases, leaving 14 bases between them. The CDR3 is 16 amino acids. CDR3 sequence: CASSLAIGGFNNEQFF. As DNA, the CDR3 is TGTGCCAGCAGCTTAGCGATTGGGGGCTTTAACAATGAGCAGTTCTTC.

In nucleotides, the CDR3 is TGTGCCAGCAGTTATCGAGGATCCAATGAGCAGTTCTTC. Encoded protein: CASSYRGSNEQFF. The rearrangement joins TRBV6-2 or TRBV6-3 to TRBJ2-1; no reliable D call. The V gene lost 3 bases and the J gene lost 6 bases, with 9 bases spanning the gap. Germline V gene sequence: CDR1 MNHEY, CDR2 SVGEGT. This CDR3 region has 13 residues.

The chain employs TRBV2 and TRBJ2-7, with a possible D match to TRBD2 (5 bases). CDR3 size: 12 residues. The germline gives CDR1 SNHLY, CDR2 FYNNEI. V was trimmed by 9 bases and J by 1 base, leaving 10 bases between them. The CDR3 is CASTGYSYEQYF. The CDR3, as DNA: TGTGCCAGTACGGGGTATTCCTACGAGCAGTACTTC.

CDR3 protein: CASSFGQRAGVVQYF. CDR3 in DNA: TGTGCCAGCAGCTTTGGACAGCGAGCGGGGGTTGTTCAGTACTTC. The rearrangement uses TRBV5-5 and TRBJ2-4, with TRBD2 identical over 8 bases. The J segment lost 11 bases and the V segment lost 2 bases, leaving 12 bases of the junction unmatched. This CDR3 is built from 15 residues. From germline, CDR1 is SGHKS and CDR2 YYEKEE (reference sequence).

The chain uses TRBV19 and TRBJ1-6, with 9 bases fitting TRBD1. After removal of 10 bases from V and 6 bases from J, the junction contained 4 bases not matched to a gene. Germline assignment: CDR1 LNHDA and CDR2 SQIVND (reference sequence). This CDR3 is 13 amino acids long. CDR3 coding DNA: TGTGCCACCGAGGACAGGGGTAATTCACCCCTCCACTTT. Translated, it gives CATEDRGNSPLHF.

In this sample, this clone turned up a few times. J is TRBJ2-7 and V is TRBV7-9; D gene uncertain. The CDR3 consists of 11 residues. CDR1 SEHNR and CDR2 FQNEAQ come from the germline V gene (reference sequence). The V end lost 5 bases, the J end lost 4 bases, and 6 bases lay between the germline ends. This CDR3 reads CASSEQYEQYF. CDR3 bases: TGTGCCAGCAGCGAACAATACGAGCAGTACTTC. Together with reference TRBV7-9 and TRBJ2-7, the CDR3 gives the full variable domain: DTGVSQNPRHKITKRGQNVTFRCDPISEHNRLYWYRQTLGQGPEFLTYFQNEAQLEKSRLLSDRFSAERPKGSFSTLEIQRTEQGDSAMYLCASSEQYEQYFGPGTRLTVT.

The genes are TRBV4-3 and TRBJ1-6; 9 positions match TRBD1. Germline trimming cut 4 bases from V and 9 bases from J; bases unmatched to any gene: 7. The CDR3 spans 15 residues. The germline V gene encodes CDR1 LGHNA and CDR2 YSLEER. CDR3 region: CASSLRTTGGSPLHF. DNA for the CDR3: TGCGCCAGCAGCCTAAGAACGACAGGGGGTTCACCCCTCCACTTT.

This chain uses TRBV9 with TRBJ2-4; 8 nucleotides match TRBD1. The CDR3 loop spans 15 amino acids. Per germline, CDR1 SGDLS and CDR2 YYNGEE. V lost 2 bases to trimming and J lost 0 bases; unmatched junction nucleotides: 1. The CDR3 reads CASSVTGVAKNIQYF. The CDR3 nucleotides read TGTGCCAGCAGCGTGACAGGGGTAGCCAAAAACATTCAGTACTTC.